This is a list of T cell receptor beta chains from one sample in a study of OX40 agonist ivuxolimab in advanced cancers. Produced via immunoSEQ multiplex PCR; TCRdb's table is partial and in-frame only. This table has some 80,000 clones, roughly 91% appearing once. The sample consisted of CD4+ or CD8+ T cells sorted from blood, taken in a trial of the OX40 agonist ivuxolimab. All receptors derive from an adult with an advanced solid tumor such as melanoma, head and neck, liver or kidney cancer. Each CDR3 is given with its conserved first and last residue.

j_gene	v_gene	CDR3aa
TRBJ1-5	TRBV10-3	CAISDQLRDSPRPQHF
TRBJ2-2	TRBV4-1	CASSQGRQADTGELFF
TRBJ1-1	TRBV27	CASIALDRRAEAFF
TRBJ2-5	TRBV18	CASSQIREGTQYF
TRBJ1-2	TRBV5-1	CASGHPPGPRGYGYTF
TRBJ2-5	TRBV7-2	CASSLAGRRETQYF
TRBJ2-3	TRBV7-2	CASERSTSTDTQYF
TRBJ2-3	TRBV9	CASSVVGGVSTDTQYF
TRBJ2-5	TRBV7-2	CASSLEEQETQYF
TRBJ2-3	TRBV5-4	CASSLEVTDTQYF
TRBJ2-7	TRBV29-1	CSVAAGGAGEQYF
TRBJ1-2	TRBV5-4	CASSSGVSDYGYTF
TRBJ1-1	TRBV11-2	CASSLVSGGTEAFF
TRBJ2-5	TRBV19	CASSMAEGRSETQYF
TRBJ1-5	TRBV6-6	CASSYSTGDQPQHF
TRBJ1-1	TRBV6-1	CASRPPLRAEAFF
TRBJ1-3	TRBV28	CASSLLGGSGNTIYF
TRBJ1-3	TRBV28	CASGGQEISGNTIYF
TRBJ2-3	TRBV7-9	CASSTTGGTDTQYF
TRBJ1-6	TRBV7-2	CASSLRSSYNSPLHF
TRBJ2-7	TRBV4-3	CASSQRATWDEQYF
TRBJ2-3	TRBV7-2	CASSFGSFGLPQYF
TRBJ2-7	TRBV28	CASSLPGRGEQYF
TRBJ2-2	TRBV7-3	CASSLTTWGVAGEKNTGELFF
TRBJ1-4	TRBV5-6	CASSLNGGPKGEKLFF
TRBJ2-2	TRBV27	CASSPRLAGGPNTGELFF
TRBJ2-1	TRBV7-2	CASSRAGLAGGSSYNEQFF